This section outlines one T cell receptor (beta chain) sequence together with its context. V was shortened by 0 bases and J by 5 bases, with 12 bases between the two germline ends. Germline CDR1 reads SGHRS; CDR2 reads YFSETQ. This CDR3 is built from 15 residues. The repertoire was sequenced with immunoSEQ multiplex PCR; TCRdb's copy has only in-frame clones and lacks some. The sample contains more than 45,000 clones, 70% to 90% of which appear only once. The sample belongs to a study of blood T cell repertoires in COVID-19. What was sequenced was peripheral blood. The rearrangement joins TRBV5-1 to TRBJ2-1, with D perhaps TRBD1 (5 bases). The source of this sequence is a human donor with active COVID-19. The donor label of this sample is uncertain. This CDR3 is CASSLVQGLDNEQFF. The DNA of the CDR3 is TGCGCCAGCAGCTTGGTCCAGGGTTTGGACAATGAGCAGTTCTTC.